The rows below give T cell receptor beta chains drawn from one sample of a study of T cell repertoires in cytomegalovirus infection. No antigen has been identified for these receptors. Via MiXCR, TCRdb re-called the reads, giving one row per CDR3 protein. The table lists approximately 910,000 distinct CDR3 sequences, around 29% of them singletons. The sequencing used cultured CD8+ T cells from PBMCs, collected from culture after CMV antigen stimulation. These TCRs come from a human donor in good health (CMV status not recorded). Some clones in this sample may be carry-over from other donors' samples. CDR3s include the opening cysteine and the closing phenylalanine or tryptophan. D genes are given only for firm matches. The size field is filled for only some rows; it gives once, few, many or a size class.

TRBV20-1	TRBJ2-1	TRBD2	NA	TGCAGTGCTAGGGGTTTAGCGGGAGGGTACAATGAGCAGTTCTTC	CSARGLAGGYNEQFF
TRBV6-5	TRBJ2-1	TRBD1	NA	TGTGCCAGCAGTTACTCGACGACAGGGACGACGACTGAGCAGTTCTTC	CASSYSTTGTTTEQFF
TRBV6-6	TRBJ1-2	NA	few	TGTGCCAGCAGTTACTCGATGGTAGGGCAGGATGGCTACACCTTC	CASSYSMVGQDGYTF
TRBV7-2	TRBJ2-5	NA	many	TGTGCCAGCAGCCCTTCCTCCCGAGGGGCGGAGACCCAGTACTTC	CASSPSSRGAETQYF
TRBV10-2	TRBJ2-6	NA	few	TGCGCCAGCAGTGAGTCCCGGGACGTCCTGACTTTC	CASSESRDVLTF
TRBV28	TRBJ1-2	NA	NA	TGTGCCAGCAGTCCGACCTTAGGACGGACATATGGCTACACCTTC	CASSPTLGRTYGYTF
TRBV12-3/TRBV12-4	TRBJ1-5	NA	few	TGTGCCAGCAGTTACCTACCCCAGCCCCAGCATTTT	CASSYLPQPQHF
TRBV7-6	TRBJ2-2	TRBD1	NA	TGTGCCAGCACTTGGATGGACAGGACGAACACCGGGGAGCTGTTTTTT	CASTWMDRTNTGELFF
TRBV29-1	TRBJ2-3	TRBD2	NA	TGCAGCGCCTCCGGGACTAGCGGGGGGGCCACAGATACGCAGTATTTT	CSASGTSGGATDTQYF
TRBV5-1	TRBJ2-7	TRBD2	NA	TGCGCCAGCAGCTTGTTAGCGGGGGACTACGAGCAGTACTTC	CASSLLAGDYEQYF
TRBV7-4	TRBJ2-3	NA	NA	TGTGCCAGCAGCTTAGAGGGTCGAGATACGCAGTATTTT	CASSLEGRDTQYF
TRBV12-3/TRBV12-4	TRBJ2-5	TRBD2	once	TGTGCCAGCAGTTTAGGGACTAGCGGGGTCTTCGTCCAAAAGACCCAGTACTTC	CASSLGTSGVFVQKTQYF
TRBV7-6	TRBJ2-1	TRBD2	few	TGTGCCAGCAGCGACCCCCTTCTTGCGGGGGGGCAAGAGCAGTTCTTC	CASSDPLLAGGQEQFF
TRBV4-1	TRBJ2-5	NA	NA	TGCGCCAGCAGCCAAGATGAGGGGCCGCCTGACGACCAGTACTTC	CASSQDEGPPDDQYF
TRBV12-3/TRBV12-4	TRBJ2-5	NA	few	TGTGCCAGCAGTTTAGGACAGTTGCAAGAGACCCAGTACTTC	CASSLGQLQETQYF
TRBV10-3	TRBJ1-2	NA	NA	TGTGCCATCAGTGAGTCGAATCACCCTCTAAGTGGCTACACCTTC	CAISESNHPLSGYTF
TRBV4-1	TRBJ2-5	NA	NA	TGCGCCAGCAGCCACCCCAAGGAACCGGGGGTGGGTGAGACCCAGTACTTC	CASSHPKEPGVGETQYF
TRBV7-6	TRBJ2-1	TRBD1	many	TGTGCCAGCAGCTTTTCCACCAGGGGGCCATACAATGAGCAGTTCTTC	CASSFSTRGPYNEQFF
TRBV6-2/TRBV6-3	TRBJ1-2	TRBD1	few	TGTGCCAGCAGTCCCGGACAGGTGCTATGGTATGGCTACACCTTC	CASSPGQVLWYGYTF
TRBV7-6	TRBJ2-5	NA	many	TGTGCCAGCAGCTTAGCGGGGGGTTACCAAGAGACCCAGTACTTC	CASSLAGGYQETQYF
TRBV6-1	TRBJ2-1	TRBD2	few	TGTGCCAGCAAAACACTAGCGGGGGCCTACAATGAGCAGTTCTTC	CASKTLAGAYNEQFF
TRBV12-3/TRBV12-4	TRBJ2-1	NA	few	TGTGCCAGCAGTTTAGTTGCGGCGCACAACAATGAGCAGTTCTTC	CASSLVAAHNNEQFF
TRBV10-3	TRBJ1-3	TRBD1	NA	TGTGCCATACGGGACAGGGCCGACACCATATATTTT	CAIRDRADTIYF
TRBV6-5	TRBJ1-2	NA	NA	TGTGCCAGCAGTGGGATAGACAGGACTAACTATGGCTACACCTTC	CASSGIDRTNYGYTF
TRBV6-1	TRBJ2-1	TRBD1	many	TGTGCCAGCAACGGCGCGCGGCGACAGGGGGCAAATGAGCAGTTCTTC	CASNGARRQGANEQFF
TRBV5-1	TRBJ1-6	NA	NA	TGCGCCAGCAGCTCATGGACAGATAATTCACCCCTCCACTTT	CASSSWTDNSPLHF
TRBV10-3	TRBJ2-1	NA	few	TGTGCCATCAGTGAGTCGTCAGCCTACAATGAGCAGTTCTTC	CAISESSAYNEQFF
TRBV5-4	TRBJ2-7	TRBD1	many	TGTGCCAGCAGCCGACTGGGACAGGGGACCTACGAGCAGTACTTC	CASSRLGQGTYEQYF
TRBV7-6	TRBJ1-1	NA	NA	TGTGCCAGCAGGGGTGGCCCCCAGACGAACACTGAAGCTTTCTTT	CASRGGPQTNTEAFF
TRBV4-1	TRBJ1-2	NA	few	TGCGCCAGCAGCTCTGAAGGCGACTCCGGTGGGTATGGCTACACCTTC	CASSSEGDSGGYGYTF